The present T cell receptor beta chain was sequenced within a study of T cell repertoires in cytomegalovirus infection. Study overall: TCR beta signatures that were public indicated CMV infection and matching HLA type.

TCRdb independently ran MiXCR on the reads; one entry per CDR3 protein. Among about 400,000 distinct CDR3 sequences listed, roughly 34% were seen once. As concerns this clonotype: Antigen: not known.

The sample consisted of cultured PBMCs, taken from culture after CMV antigen stimulation. The sequence was collected from a human donor in good health (CMV status not recorded). Some clones in this sample may be carry-over from other donors' samples.

CDR3 sequence reads: CASSLERATSGIATDTQYF. DNA for the CDR3: TGTGCCAGCAGCTTAGAAAGGGCGACTAGCGGGATTGCGACAGATACGCAGTATTTT. The chain joins TRBV11-3 to TRBJ2-3; TRBD2 aligns across 11 bases. Looked up from germline, CDR1 is SGHNT and CDR2 is YENEEA. The CDR3 is 19 residues long. Unmatched junction bases numbered 11, after V lost 0 bases and J lost 3 bases.